The clone carrying this T cell receptor (beta chain) was seen only once. Its specificity is not known. The sample comes from a study of T cell responses to AZD1222 COVID-19 vaccine. V lost 5 bases and J 1 base, leaving 6 bases between the germline ends. This CDR3 region has 13 residues. CDR1 LNHDA and CDR2 SQIVND come from the germline V gene (reference sequence). Study-level findings and limits: Increases in Spike-specific TCR breadth and depth were seen after two AZD1222 doses.

TCRdb's table, derived via immunoSEQ multiplex PCR, lists solely in-frame clones and lacks some. The sample yields about 96,000 clones, about 93% seen once. This sample comprised peripheral blood, obtained on day 0 of MenACWY control vaccination. The clonotype comes from an adult in good health. This rearrangement joins TRBV19 to TRBJ1-5, with unresolved D. Here the CDR3 DNA reads TGTGCCAGTAGTTTCCAGAGCAATCAGCCCCAGCATTTT. Amino acid sequence: CASSFQSNQPQHF. The whole variable domain, filled in from reference TRBV19 and TRBJ1-5, reads DGGITQSPKYLFRKEGQNVTLSCEQNLNHDAMYWYRQDPGQGLRLIYYSQIVNDFQKGDIAEGYSVSREKKESFPLTVTSAQKNPTAFYLCASSFQSNQPQHFGDGTRLSIL.